These T cell receptor beta chains were read from a single sample in a study of radiation and T cells in renal cell carcinoma. The data were produced by immunoSEQ multiplex PCR, yet TCRdb's version contains in-frame clones alone and is incomplete. The table has approximately 79,000 clones, around 80% seen once. The source material was blood, sampled from a patient whose treatment included radiotherapy and nephrectomy. All receptors come from a man aged 60-69 years with renal cell carcinoma. Each CDR3 is given with its conserved first and last residue. The D gene is left open where the match is weak. Only some rows state a clone size, as once, few, many or a class for expanded clones.

>TRBV7-9|-|TRBD1|TRBJ1-3
CASSWDSSGNTIYF
TGTGCCAGCAGTTGGGACAGCTCTGGAAACACCATATATTTT
>TRBV7-3|-|TRBD2|TRBJ2-7
CASSLTATSGGEQYF
TGTGCCAGCAGCTTAACAGCCACTTCGGGGGGCGAGCAGTACTTC
>TRBV12-5|few|-|TRBJ1-1
CASGLNTEAFF
TGTGCTAGTGGTTTGAACACTGAAGCTTTCTTT
>TRBV5-1|-|-|TRBJ2-1
CASSLEPGTRDEQFF
TGCGCCAGCAGCTTGGAGCCCGGGACTCGGGATGAGCAGTTCTTC
>TRBV5-1|-|TRBD1|TRBJ2-5
CASSPRTGGMETQYF
TGCGCCAGCAGCCCGAGGACAGGGGGGATGGAGACCCAGTACTTC
>TRBV5-1|-|TRBD1|TRBJ1-2
CASSPGGQGIYGYTF
TGCGCCAGCAGCCCCGGGGGACAGGGGATCTATGGCTACACCTTC
>TRBV10-3|-|TRBD2|TRBJ2-3
CAISVGTSVDTQYF
TGTGCCATCAGTGTTGGGACTAGCGTCGATACGCAGTATTTT
>TRBV6-1|-|-|TRBJ1-2
CAAPGIYGYTF
TGTGCCGCCCCGGGGATCTATGGCTACACCTTC
>TRBV4-1|-|-|TRBJ1-2
CASSQEGGHNYGYTF
TGCGCCAGCAGCCAAGAAGGGGGACATAACTATGGCTACACCTTC
>TRBV28|-|TRBD1|TRBJ2-2
CASSLYRGQGELFF
TGTGCCAGCAGTTTATACAGGGGGCAGGGGGAGCTGTTTTTT
>TRBV9|-|-|TRBJ1-2
CASSRQDRLFNYGYTF
TGTGCCAGCAGCCGACAAGACAGGCTCTTTAACTATGGCTACACCTTC
>TRBV18|-|TRBD1|TRBJ1-1
CASSHGTGVSMNTEAFF
TGTGCCAGCTCACATGGGACAGGGGTGTCCATGAACACTGAAGCTTTCTTT
>TRBV10-2|once|-|TRBJ2-7
CASSYSKSYEQYF
TGCGCCAGCAGTTACTCGAAGAGCTACGAGCAGTACTTC
>TRBV5-1|-|-|TRBJ2-1
CASSVVTDEQFF
TGCGCCAGCAGCGTCGTCACCGATGAGCAGTTCTTC
>TRBV4-2|-|TRBD2|TRBJ2-3
CASSPREREGGTDTQYF
TGTGCCAGCAGCCCCAGGGAGCGGGAGGGCGGCACAGATACGCAGTATTTT
>TRBV9|-|-|TRBJ1-1
CASSVAGRGRNTEAFF
TGTGCCAGCAGCGTAGCAGGTCGGGGCAGGAACACTGAAGCTTTCTTT